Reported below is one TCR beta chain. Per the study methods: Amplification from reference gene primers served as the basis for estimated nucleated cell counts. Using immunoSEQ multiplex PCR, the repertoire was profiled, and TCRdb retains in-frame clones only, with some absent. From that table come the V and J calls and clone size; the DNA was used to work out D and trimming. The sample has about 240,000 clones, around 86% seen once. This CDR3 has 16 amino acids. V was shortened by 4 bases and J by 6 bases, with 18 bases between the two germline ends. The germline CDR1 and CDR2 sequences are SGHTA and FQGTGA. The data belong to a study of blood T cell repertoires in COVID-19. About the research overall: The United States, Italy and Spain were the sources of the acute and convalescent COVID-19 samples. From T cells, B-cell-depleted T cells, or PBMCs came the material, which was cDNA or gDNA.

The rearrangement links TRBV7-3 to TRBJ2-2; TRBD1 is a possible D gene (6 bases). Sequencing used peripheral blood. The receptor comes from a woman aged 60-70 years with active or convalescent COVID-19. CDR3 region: CASSSPSGTRAGELFF. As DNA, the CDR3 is TGTGCCAGCAGCTCACCCTCCGGGACAAGAGCCGGGGAGCTGTTTTTT. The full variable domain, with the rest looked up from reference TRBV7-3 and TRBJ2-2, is GAGVSQTPSNKVTEKGKYVELRCDPISGHTALYWYRQSLGQGPEFLIYFQGTGAADDSGLPNDRFFAVRPEGSVSTLKIQRTERGDSAVYLCASSSPSGTRAGELFFGEGSRLTVL.